This TCR beta chain was found in a study of blood T cells in healthy people across ages. V gave up 3 bases and J gave up 4 bases, with 12 bases separating them. CDR1 is SGHTA and CDR2 is FQGNSA in the germline V gene. This CDR3 has 14 amino acids. PCR was performed a second time for roughly 6 to 12 cycles using a sample-barcoded 5' primer and a J-beta primer mix. Each TCR beta cDNA got a 12-nucleotide random molecular identifier. MiXCR, applied by TCRdb to the 5' RACE reads, yields one record per CDR3 protein. Among some 1.8 million distinct CDR3 sequences listed, 39% were seen once. Only a few counts were recorded for this clonotype. Individuals who donated were healthy Caucasians from Russia aged about 6 to 100. Total RNA extraction produced at least 5.5 micrograms (per sample) for the study.

Input material: blood. The origin of this receptor is a human donor in good health. This chain uses TRBV7-2 with TRBJ1-1, with D uncertain. CDR3 protein: CASSFTVSGTEAFF. The CDR3 DNA is TGTGCCAGCAGCTTTACAGTCTCGGGCACTGAAGCTTTCTTT.